This T cell receptor (beta chain) was documented in a study of cytomegalovirus exposure and HLA in healthy donors. On the study more broadly: Unique TCRs from HLA-typed donors, around 93 million of them, were held in an early data release.

Looked up from germline, CDR1 is SGDLS and CDR2 is YYNGEE. The junction had 3 bases not matched to a gene; V was cut back by 3 bases and J by 0 bases. This CDR3 comprises 15 residues. The PCR ran on 60 Vbeta and 13 Jbeta primers. The repertoire was sequenced with immunoSEQ multiplex PCR; TCRdb's copy has only in-frame clones and lacks some. The sample lists 140,000 to 150,000 clones, more than 9.5% seen once, with 1.8% in the top ten. Regarding this clone: The antigen remains undetermined.

Whole-study findings and limits: A likely sequencing artifact accounted for one observed cluster of highly shared sequence variants. According to the study, about 180 TCR beta chains were cytomegalovirus-associated. Analysis was performed later, and it showed HLA-associated TCR beta chains to be more clonally expanded than equally common others.

Sample: PBMCs. The V call is TRBV9, the J call TRBJ2-3, with TRBD2 matching over 8 bases. The sequence was obtained from a man in his forties or fifties in good health and CMV-seronegative. This CDR3 is CASSGSGESTDTQYF. The DNA for the CDR3 is TGTGCCAGCAGCGGTAGCGGGGAGAGCACAGATACGCAGTATTTT. The full variable domain, with the rest looked up from reference TRBV9 and TRBJ2-3, is DSGVTQTPKHLITATGQRVTLRCSPRSGDLSVYWYQQSLDQGLQFLIQYYNGEERAKGNILERFSAQQFPDLHSELNLSSLELGDSALYFCASSGSGESTDTQYFGPGTRLTVL.